A single T cell receptor (beta chain) is shown here with its context. Its cognate antigen is unknown. This sample was included in a study of cytomegalovirus exposure and HLA in healthy donors. Whole-study context: Earlier results showed 90 million to 120 million unique TCR beta sequences derived from roughly 200 million T cells. Notes on the study in general: About 87% or about 30% of the time was how often most TCR beta V segments were productive, according to an earlier analysis.

This CDR3 is built from 13 residues. CDR1 is LGHNT, CDR2 FRNRAP, per germline. V shed 3 bases and J shed 4 bases, with 10 bases lying between them. Primers for the PCR totalled 60 Vbeta and 13 Jbeta. Some clones are missing from TCRdb's copy, which holds only in-frame ones; the method was immunoSEQ multiplex PCR. The table records 200,000 to 250,000 clones, roughly four fifths of them present only once. Source material: PBMCs. The TCR sequence derives from a woman between 40 and 55 years old in good health and CMV-seronegative. The chain couples TRBV12-5 to TRBJ2-7, with D possibly being TRBD1 (6 bases). CDR3 sequence (DNA): TGTGCTAGTGGTTTAGTGGGACAATACGAGCAGTACTTC. It is translated as CASGLVGQYEQYF.